This TCR beta chain derives from a study of T cell changes during pregnancy in multiple sclerosis. From germline, CDR1 is MDHEN and CDR2 SYDVKM. CDR3 length equals 15 residues. V was pared by 6 bases and J by 5 bases, with 9 bases of the junction left unmatched. The repertoire was sequenced with immunoSEQ multiplex PCR; TCRdb's copy has only in-frame clones and lacks some. The table shows 60,000 to 70,000 clones, with about nine tenths occurring only once. This clone was seen a single time. The chain combines TRBV28 with TRBJ1-4; TRBD1 matches at 7 bases. Sequenced here: peripheral blood, sampled in the third trimester of pregnancy. The TCR sequence derives from a female donor in good health, enrolled as a control in a pregnancy study. The CDR3 is CASSSTGALNEKLFF. The CDR3 DNA follows: TGTGCCAGCAGCTCTACAGGGGCTCTGAATGAAAAACTGTTTTTT.